Listed below are T cell receptor beta chains from one sample, sequenced in a study of OX40 agonist ivuxolimab in advanced cancers. Only in-frame clones appear in the TCRdb table, and some are missing; sequencing was by immunoSEQ multiplex PCR. Of tens of thousands of clones in the sample, roughly nine tenths were seen once. The specimen comprised CD4+ or CD8+ T cells sorted from blood, sampled in a trial of the OX40 agonist ivuxolimab. The origin of the receptors is an adult with an advanced solid tumor such as melanoma, head and neck, liver or kidney cancer. Both conserved end residues are part of each CDR3. The D gene is left open where the match is weak. The size entry is marked missing in some rows and otherwise reads once, few, many or a size class.

j_gene,d_gene,abundance,v_gene,CDR3nt,CDR3aa
TRBJ2-7,-,-,TRBV27,TGTGCCAGCAGGCTACAAGCACTATCCACCTACGAGCAGTACTTC,CASRLQALSTYEQYF
TRBJ2-1,-,once,TRBV11-3,TGTGCCAGCAGCTCCTTTTCAGGGGGGTCCTACAATGAGCAGTTCTTC,CASSSFSGGSYNEQFF
TRBJ2-1,TRBD2,-,TRBV7-7,TGTGCTAGCAGCTTAGTGGCGGGGGGGAATGAGCAGTTCTTC,CASSLVAGGNEQFF
TRBJ2-3,-,once,TRBV4-2,TGTGCCAGCAGCCCATCTTGGGCGGGGTCGGCAGATACGCAGTATTTT,CASSPSWAGSADTQYF
TRBJ2-7,-,-,TRBV6-4,TGTGCCAGCAGTGACAGTCCCTACGAGCAGTACTTC,CASSDSPYEQYF
TRBJ1-2,-,-,TRBV28,TGTGCCAGCAGCCCTAGGGGTTGGGGTGGCTACACCTTC,CASSPRGWGGYTF
TRBJ2-1,TRBD2,-,TRBV29-1,TGCAGCGTTGAAGATCCGGGACTAGGATCCTACAATGAGCAGTTCTTC,CSVEDPGLGSYNEQFF
TRBJ2-1,-,-,TRBV5-1,TGCGCCAGCAGCTTATATCAGAGCTCCTACAATGAGCAGTTCTTC,CASSLYQSSYNEQFF
TRBJ2-7,-,-,TRBV2,TGTGCCAGCGCCCCGGAGTACGAGCAGTACTTC,CASAPEYEQYF
TRBJ1-2,-,-,TRBV20-1,TGCAGTGCTAGAGACAGGGTTGGCTACACCTTC,CSARDRVGYTF
TRBJ2-5,-,-,TRBV12-1,TGTGCCAGCAGCTTTACCGCCGGACTAGCGGGGGGCGGCGAAGAGACCCAGTACTTC,CASSFTAGLAGGGEETQYF
TRBJ2-1,TRBD2,-,TRBV19,TGTGCCAGTAGTTTGGGGCTAGCGGGAAACAATGAGCAGTTCTTC,CASSLGLAGNNEQFF
TRBJ1-1,-,-,TRBV15,TGTGCCACCAGCAGTCCCGACGCGGACACTGAAGCTTTCTTT,CATSSPDADTEAFF
TRBJ2-1,-,once,TRBV21-1,TGTGCCAGCAACCCAAAAAGGTGGTCTAGCGGGAGCTACAATGAGCAGTTCTTC,CASNPKRWSSGSYNEQFF
TRBJ1-1,-,-,TRBV6-6,TGTGCCGGAAGGGGGGGGCAGGGCACTGAAGCTTTCTTT,CAGRGGQGTEAFF
TRBJ2-1,-,-,TRBV4-2,TGTGCCAGCAGCCAAGGAGCGACCCCGTTCTTC,CASSQGATPFF
TRBJ1-2,TRBD1,-,TRBV7-2,TGTGCCAGCAGCTCCTATAGACAGGGTGGCTACACCTTC,CASSSYRQGGYTF
TRBJ2-3,-,-,TRBV4-1,TGCGCCAGCAGCCAGGGAGGGACAGCCCCAGATACGCAGTATTTT,CASSQGGTAPDTQYF
TRBJ2-4,-,-,TRBV30,TGTGCCTGGAGTCCAGCGGCCGCTAAAAACATTCAGTACTTC,CAWSPAAAKNIQYF
TRBJ1-1,-,-,TRBV4-1,TGCGCCAGCAGCCAAGATACATGGAGGCCGTTGAACACTGAAGCTTTCTTT,CASSQDTWRPLNTEAFF
TRBJ2-1,-,-,TRBV7-3,TGTGCCAGCCGGAAGGGGGGCTCCTACAATGAGCAGTTCTTC,CASRKGGSYNEQFF
TRBJ2-3,TRBD2,few,TRBV19,TGTGCCAGTAGTAGGATAGCGGGAGGGCCAGATACGCAGTATTTT,CASSRIAGGPDTQYF
TRBJ2-5,-,-,TRBV6-1,TGTGCCAGCAGTGTTGGGGTTGAGGTAGAGACCCAGTACTTC,CASSVGVEVETQYF
TRBJ2-3,-,-,TRBV7-3,TGTGCCAGCAGCTTAGGATTGGGAGATACGCAGTATTTT,CASSLGLGDTQYF
TRBJ1-1,TRBD1,-,TRBV5-6,TGTGCCAGCAGCTTTTGGGACAGGGTCACTGAAGCTTTCTTT,CASSFWDRVTEAFF
TRBJ2-1,TRBD1,-,TRBV6-5,TGTGCCAGCAGTTACATGGGACAGGGGATGAATGAGCAGTTCTTC,CASSYMGQGMNEQFF
TRBJ1-4,TRBD1,few,TRBV6-5,TGTGCCAGCAGTTACTCGCCTTCAGGGGGCGAAAAACTGTTTTTT,CASSYSPSGGEKLFF
TRBJ1-1,-,few,TRBV25-1,TGTGCCAGCAGTGGTGGAACTGAAGCTTTCTTT,CASSGGTEAFF
TRBJ2-3,-,-,TRBV18,TGTGCCAGCTCACCACGGGTGGGGGCAGATACGCAGTATTTT,CASSPRVGADTQYF
TRBJ2-1,-,-,TRBV5-4,TGTGCCAGCAGTTCCGGGGGGCACTCCTACAATGAGCAGTTCTTC,CASSSGGHSYNEQFF
TRBJ2-3,-,-,TRBV7-3,TGTGCCAGCAGCTTAAACGGGGCCACAGATACGCAGTATTTT,CASSLNGATDTQYF
TRBJ1-1,-,-,TRBV28,TGTGCCAGCAGTAGAGGGACGGGCTACACTGAAGCTTTCTTT,CASSRGTGYTEAFF
TRBJ2-5,TRBD2,-,TRBV30,TGTGCCTGGAGTAGAGGGCGCGGGAGGGGGGAGACCCAGTACTTC,CAWSRGRGRGETQYF
TRBJ2-3,TRBD2,-,TRBV7-3,TGTGCCAGCGGACTAGCGGGGGGCGGGGTGACGCAGTATTTT,CASGLAGGGVTQYF
TRBJ2-2,TRBD2,-,TRBV4-1,TGCGCCAGCTCGAGCGGGGTCACGAACACCGGGGAGCTGTTTTTT,CASSSGVTNTGELFF
TRBJ2-7,-,-,TRBV28,TGTGCCAGCAGTTTATTTCGGAACGAGCAGTACTTC,CASSLFRNEQYF
TRBJ2-2,-,-,TRBV19,TGTGCCAGTAGTATCTTAGAGCAGAGCGGGGAGCTGTTTTTT,CASSILEQSGELFF
TRBJ1-2,TRBD1,-,TRBV5-6,TGTGCCAGCAGCTCGAGACAGGGGGCAGGTGGCTACACCTTC,CASSSRQGAGGYTF
TRBJ2-7,-,-,TRBV19,TGTGCCAGTAGTTCCGTTCCGGAGTACGAGCAGTACTTC,CASSSVPEYEQYF
TRBJ2-7,-,medium-sized,TRBV6-5,TGTGCCAGCAGTAGACCGAATAACTACGAGCAGTACTTC,CASSRPNNYEQYF
TRBJ1-5,-,-,TRBV12-5,TGTGCTAGTGGTTTGTTGGGTCCTAATCAGCCCCAGCATTTT,CASGLLGPNQPQHF
TRBJ2-3,TRBD2,-,TRBV2,TGTGCCAGCAGTGAAAGCGGGGGGGGCACAGATACGCAGTATTTT,CASSESGGGTDTQYF
TRBJ2-1,TRBD2,-,TRBV5-1,TGCGCCAGCAGCCTAGGACTAGCGGGACCCTACGAGCAGTTCTTC,CASSLGLAGPYEQFF
TRBJ2-1,TRBD2,-,TRBV10-3,TGTGCCATCAGGCTAGCGGGAGACGGAGAGCAGTTCTTC,CAIRLAGDGEQFF
TRBJ2-7,TRBD2,-,TRBV6-5,TGTGCCAGCAACGGGCGGGGGGCCGGATCCTACGAGCAGTACTTC,CASNGRGAGSYEQYF
TRBJ2-1,-,-,TRBV2,TGTGCCAGCAGGGCAGGGCCCTACAATGAGCAGTTCTTC,CASRAGPYNEQFF
TRBJ2-2,TRBD1,-,TRBV5-4,TGTGCCAGCAGCTACGGACAGGGCAACACCGGGGAGCTGTTTTTT,CASSYGQGNTGELFF
TRBJ2-3,TRBD2,-,TRBV5-1,TGCGCCAGCAGCTTGGATGGGACTAGCGGGGGGCCCCTTATGTATTTT,CASSLDGTSGGPLMYF
TRBJ2-7,TRBD2,-,TRBV5-1,TGCGCCAGCAGCTTGGTTAGCGGGAGGGCCTACGAGCAGTACTTC,CASSLVSGRAYEQYF
TRBJ1-5,-,-,TRBV6-6,TGTGCCAGCAGTGGGGGGCGCAGCAATCAGCCCCAGCATTTT,CASSGGRSNQPQHF
TRBJ1-2,TRBD1,-,TRBV27,TGTGCCAGCAGTTTAACAGGGGGCTCCACCTATGGCTACACCTTC,CASSLTGGSTYGYTF
TRBJ1-2,-,once,TRBV5-1,TGCGCCAGCAGCCCGGCCTCTAACTATGGCTACACCTTC,CASSPASNYGYTF
TRBJ2-7,-,-,TRBV6-1,TGTGCCAGCAGTTTGACGCCCACAACCTACGAGCAGTACTTC,CASSLTPTTYEQYF
TRBJ1-1,-,-,TRBV9,TGTGCCAGCAGCGCCCCGCGCACTGAAGCTTTCTTT,CASSAPRTEAFF
TRBJ1-1,TRBD1,once,TRBV5-1,TGCGCCAGCAGCTTACAGGGGAGCAACACTGAAGCTTTCTTT,CASSLQGSNTEAFF
TRBJ2-5,TRBD2,once,TRBV9,TGTGCCAGCAGCGTGAGCGGGGGGGCGGCAGAGACCCAGTACTTC,CASSVSGGAAETQYF
TRBJ2-5,-,-,TRBV29-1,TGCAGCGTTGAAGATCGCTACAGGGTCCTCCAAGAGACCCAGTACTTC,CSVEDRYRVLQETQYF
TRBJ2-1,-,-,TRBV19,TGTGCCACCAAAAAGGCGGCCTCCTACAATGAGCAGTTCTTC,CATKKAASYNEQFF
TRBJ2-1,-,-,TRBV5-5,TGTGCCAGCAGCTTGCTGGGTGGGAGCTCCTACAATGAGCAGTTCTTC,CASSLLGGSSYNEQFF
TRBJ2-3,TRBD1,-,TRBV10-1,TGCGCCAGCCGGGGACAGGGAAGCACAGATACGCAGTATTTT,CASRGQGSTDTQYF